This T cell receptor (beta chain) comes out of a study of control samples from healthy donors and cancer patients. Trimming stripped 3 bases from V and 2 bases from J, with 9 bases between. CDR3 length equals 13 residues. Germline CDR1 GTSNPN, CDR2 SVGIG (reference sequence). The table came from immunoSEQ multiplex PCR; TCRdb's copy has only in-frame clones and leaves some out. The table lists 140,000 or so clones, 75% to 95% of them singletons. The sample was blood. This clonotype originated in a man aged 25-40 years in good health. This chain joins TRBV30 and TRBJ2-3; D tentatively reads TRBD1 or TRBD2 (5 bases each). The CDR3, as DNA: TGTGCCTGGAGGGCCGGGGCCACAGATACGCAGTATTTT. Its protein product is CAWRAGATDTQYF.